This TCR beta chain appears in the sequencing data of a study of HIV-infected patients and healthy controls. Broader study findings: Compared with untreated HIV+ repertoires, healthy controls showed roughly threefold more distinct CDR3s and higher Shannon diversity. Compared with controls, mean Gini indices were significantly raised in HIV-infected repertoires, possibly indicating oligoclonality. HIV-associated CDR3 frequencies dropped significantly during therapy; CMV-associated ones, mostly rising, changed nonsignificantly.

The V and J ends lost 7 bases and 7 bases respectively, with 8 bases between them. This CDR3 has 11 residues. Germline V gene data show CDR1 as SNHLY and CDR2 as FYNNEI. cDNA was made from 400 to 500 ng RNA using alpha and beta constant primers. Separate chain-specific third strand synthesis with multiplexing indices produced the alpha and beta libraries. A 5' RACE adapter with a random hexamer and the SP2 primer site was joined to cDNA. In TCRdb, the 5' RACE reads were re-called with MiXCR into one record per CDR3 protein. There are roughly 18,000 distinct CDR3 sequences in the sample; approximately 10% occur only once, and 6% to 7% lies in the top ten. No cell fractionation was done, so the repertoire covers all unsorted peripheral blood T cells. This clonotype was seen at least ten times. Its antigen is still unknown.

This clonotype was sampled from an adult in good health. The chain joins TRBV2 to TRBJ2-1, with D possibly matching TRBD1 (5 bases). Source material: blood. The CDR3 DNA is TGTGCCAGCATACAGGAAAATGAGCAGTTCTTC. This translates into CASIQENEQFF.